This passage covers 6 T cell receptor beta chains from one sample sequenced in a study of OX40 agonist ivuxolimab in advanced cancers. Libraries were prepared by immunoSEQ multiplex PCR; TCRdb keeps only in-frame clonotypes and omits some of them. This table has more than 55,000 clones, around 86% appearing once. Sequencing was performed on CD4+ or CD8+ T cells sorted from blood, taken in a trial of the OX40 agonist ivuxolimab. These receptor sequences come from an adult with an advanced solid tumor such as melanoma, head and neck, liver or kidney cancer.

CDR3: CASSDTLELPQHF. DNA of the CDR3: TGTGCCAGCAGTGACACCCTTGAACTGCCCCAGCATTTT. The chain recombines TRBV6-1 with TRBJ1-5, with D uncertain. The germline CDR1 and CDR2 sequences are MNHNS and SASEGT. The V end lost 3 bases, the J end lost 9 bases, and 12 bases lay between the germline ends. CDR3 length equals 13 residues.

V gene TRBV5-1 combines with J gene TRBJ1-2; D remains ambiguous. The germline V gene encodes CDR1 SGHRS and CDR2 YFSETQ. The CDR3 is 16 residues long. The V and J ends lost 0 bases and 2 bases respectively, with 14 bases between them. The CDR3 DNA follows: TGCGCCAGCAGCTTGGGTGTAGGCCCAACCAACTATGGCTACACCTTC. It is translated as CASSLGVGPTNYGYTF.

This clone was counted a few times. The V gene is TRBV7-8, the J gene TRBJ1-5; D call uncertain. The CDR3 sequence is 14 residues long. The V end lost 5 bases, the J end lost 1 base, and 9 bases lay between the germline ends. The germline V gene encodes CDR1 SGHVS and CDR2 FQNEAQ. The chain's CDR3 is CASSLQQSNQPQHF. In nucleotides, the CDR3 is TGTGCCAGCAGCCTACAACAAAGCAATCAGCCCCAGCATTTT.

The V and J genes are TRBV9 and TRBJ2-2; TRBD2 matches at 11 bases. CDR3 length: 16 amino acids. In germline, CDR1 is SGDLS, CDR2 YYNGEE. Trimming took 4 bases from V and 4 from J; bases not matched to a gene: 6. The CDR3 DNA is TGTGCCAGCAGCCCCCCGGGACTAGCGGCCACCGGGGAGCTGTTTTTT. It is translated as CASSPPGLAATGELFF.

The chain combines TRBV15 with TRBJ1-3, with D uncertain. The germline CDR1 and CDR2 sequences are LNHNV and YYDKDF (reference sequence). The CDR3 runs 15 residues. V lost 3 bases, J lost 4 bases, and 13 bases lay in between. The CDR3 protein is CATSRSVVSGNTIYF. The CDR3 bases are TGTGCCACCAGCAGGAGCGTAGTCTCCGGAAACACCATATATTTT.

This clone was seen once. The V gene is TRBV6-6, the J gene TRBJ2-3; D is perhaps TRBD2 (7 bases). This CDR3 spans 14 amino acids. Trimming took 4 bases from V and 6 from J, leaving 14 bases between them. Germline loops: CDR1 MNHNY, CDR2 SVGAGI (reference sequence). Written as DNA, the CDR3 is TGTGCCAGCAGTTGGGGAGGGGGTTCGGATACGCAGTATTTT. Amino acid sequence: CASSWGGGSDTQYF.